The 6 T cell receptor beta chains below come from one sample, sequenced in a study of blood T cell repertoires in COVID-19. Generated by immunoSEQ multiplex PCR, the TCRdb table keeps only in-frame clones and is missing some. The sample consists of around 54,000 clones, 80% to 95% of them appearing once. Input material: peripheral blood. The receptors shown here come from a human donor in a cohort sampled during active COVID-19.

The chain uses TRBV28 and TRBJ2-7; 8 nucleotides agree with TRBD1. CDR1 and CDR2 (germline): MDHEN, SYDVKM. Unmatched junction bases numbered 5, after V lost 6 bases and J lost 4 bases. The CDR3 loop spans 13 amino acids. CDR3 residues: CASSIRGLYEQYF. The CDR3 DNA sequence: TGTGCCAGCAGCATCAGGGGGCTGTACGAGCAGTACTTC.

CDR3 loop: CASSLRRGTEAFF. The CDR3 DNA is TGCGCCAGCAGCTTGCGGAGGGGTACTGAAGCTTTCTTT. The V gene is TRBV5-1, the J gene TRBJ1-1; D perhaps matches TRBD1 (5 bases). The length of the CDR3 is 13 residues. In germline, CDR1 is SGHRS, CDR2 YFSETQ. Trimming removed 1 base at V and 5 bases at J, with 9 bases between.

The rearrangement uses TRBV7-9 and TRBJ1-1, with D possibly being TRBD1 (5 bases). The germline gives CDR1 SEHNR, CDR2 FQNEAQ (reference sequence). V was trimmed by 3 bases and J by 1 base, leaving 9 bases between them. CDR3 size: 14 residues. The chain's CDR3 is CASSFQGPNTEAFF. CDR3 nucleotide sequence: TGTGCCAGCAGCTTTCAGGGTCCGAACACTGAAGCTTTCTTT.

The V and J genes are TRBV23-1 and TRBJ2-7; 7 nucleotides align to TRBD1. TRBV23-1 falls under the ORF class, with uncertain function. J gave up 3 bases and V 0 bases, and 2 bases lay outside the gene matches. This CDR3 contains 14 residues. The DNA of the CDR3 is TGCGCCAGCAGTCAATCCGACAGGGTCTACGAGCAGTACTTC. Protein: CASSQSDRVYEQYF.

In its sample, this clone was seen once. This chain joins TRBV28 and TRBJ2-1; TRBD2 might be the D (5 bases). In germline, CDR1 is MDHEN, CDR2 SYDVKM. CDR3 length equals 14 residues. V was shortened by 6 bases and J by 3 bases, with 12 bases between the two germline ends. The CDR3 spells CASRREVGYNEQFF. CDR3 nucleotide sequence: TGTGCCAGCAGACGGGAAGTTGGCTACAATGAGCAGTTCTTC. Together with reference TRBV28 and TRBJ2-1, the CDR3 gives the full variable domain: DVKVTQSSRYLVKRTGEKVFLECVQDMDHENMFWYRQDPGLGLRLIYFSYDVKMKEKGDIPEGYSVSREKKERFSLILESASTNQTSMYLCASRREVGYNEQFFGPGTRLTVL.

V is TRBV25-1 and J is TRBJ2-2, with 10 positions matching TRBD2. Trimming at V came to 3 bases and at J to 6 bases, leaving 13 bases not matched to a gene. Germline V CDR1 and CDR2: MGHDK, SYGVNS. CDR3 length: 18 residues. CDR3 sequence reads: CASSDPTQFSGRPGELFF. The CDR3 DNA follows: TGTGCCAGCAGTGACCCAACCCAGTTTAGCGGGAGGCCCGGGGAGCTGTTTTTT.